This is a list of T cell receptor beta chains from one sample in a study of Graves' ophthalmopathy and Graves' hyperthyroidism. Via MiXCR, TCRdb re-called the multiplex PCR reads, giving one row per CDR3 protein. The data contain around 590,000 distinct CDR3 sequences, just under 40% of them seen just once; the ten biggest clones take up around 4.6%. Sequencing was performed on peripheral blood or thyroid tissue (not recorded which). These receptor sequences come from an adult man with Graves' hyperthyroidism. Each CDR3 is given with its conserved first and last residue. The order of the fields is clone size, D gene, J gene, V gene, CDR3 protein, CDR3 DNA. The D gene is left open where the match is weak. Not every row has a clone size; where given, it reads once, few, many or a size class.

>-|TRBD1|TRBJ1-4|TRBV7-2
CASSSRTTGVWEKLFF
TGTGCCAGCAGCTCCCGAACGACAGGGGTTTGGGAAAAACTGTTTTTT
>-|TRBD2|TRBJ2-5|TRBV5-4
CASSSPQEASGGLETQYF
TGTGCCAGCAGCTCCCCACAGGAGGCTAGCGGGGGGCTGGAGACCCAGTACTTC
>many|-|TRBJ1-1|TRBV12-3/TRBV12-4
CASRRPGRNTEAFF
TGTGCCAGCAGACGACCGGGCCGGAACACTGAAGCTTTCTTT
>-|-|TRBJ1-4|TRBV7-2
CASSLALGGVNEKLFF
TGTGCCAGCAGCTTAGCCCTAGGGGGGGTTAATGAAAAACTGTTTTTT
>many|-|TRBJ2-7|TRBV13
CASGPRDHNEQYF
TGTGCCAGCGGCCCCAGGGACCACAACGAGCAGTACTTC
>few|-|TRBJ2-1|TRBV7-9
CASSFGLGEQFF
TGTGCCAGCAGCTTCGGCCTCGGGGAGCAGTTCTTC
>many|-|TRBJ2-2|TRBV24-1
CATTDHRLNTGELFF
TGTGCCACCACTGATCATCGTCTCAACACCGGGGAGCTGTTTTTT
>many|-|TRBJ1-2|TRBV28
CASSFPGVGYTF
TGTGCCAGCAGTTTTCCAGGTGTCGGCTACACCTTC
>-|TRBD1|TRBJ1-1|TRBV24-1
CATSDWGTANTEAFF
TGTGCCACCAGTGATTGGGGGACAGCGAACACTGAAGCTTTCTTT
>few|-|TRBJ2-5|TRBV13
CASSFSSKTQYF
TGTGCCAGCAGCTTTTCGTCTAAGACCCAGTACTTC
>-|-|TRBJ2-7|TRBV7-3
CASSLTWEQYF
TGTGCCAGCAGCTTAACCTGGGAGCAGTACTTC
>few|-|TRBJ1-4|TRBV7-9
CASSQPGGSTNEKLFF
TGTGCCAGCAGCCAGCCCGGGGGGTCAACTAATGAAAAACTGTTTTTT
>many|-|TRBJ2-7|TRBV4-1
CASSQLRVGWGEQYF
TGCGCCAGCAGCCAACTTCGCGTAGGGTGGGGCGAGCAGTACTTC
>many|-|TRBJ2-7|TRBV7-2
CASSLQGIYEQYF
TGTGCCAGCAGCTTACAGGGGATCTACGAGCAGTACTTC
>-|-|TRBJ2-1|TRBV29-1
CSARRSEQIPYNEQFF
TGCAGCGCCCGACGGAGTGAACAGATACCCTACAATGAGCAGTTCTTC
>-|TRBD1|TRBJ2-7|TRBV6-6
CASTGQGASASYEQYF
TGTGCCAGCACCGGACAGGGGGCTTCGGCCTCCTACGAGCAGTACTTC
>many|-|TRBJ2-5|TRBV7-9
CASSLLRTEETQYF
TGTGCCAGCAGCTTATTGAGGACAGAAGAGACCCAGTACTTC
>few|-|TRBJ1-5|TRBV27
CASRTQGVRDQPQHF
TGTGCCAGCAGGACACAGGGAGTACGGGATCAGCCCCAGCATTTT
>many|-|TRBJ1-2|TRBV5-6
CASSFAGRELIYGYTF
TGTGCCAGCAGCTTTGCGGGCAGGGAGCTCATCTATGGCTACACCTTC
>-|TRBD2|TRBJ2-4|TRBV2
CASSAQLANIQYF
TGTGCCAGCAGTGCACAACTAGCGAACATTCAGTACTTC
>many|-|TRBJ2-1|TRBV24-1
CATSDLQDPEQFF
TGTGCCACCAGTGACTTACAGGATCCTGAGCAGTTCTTC
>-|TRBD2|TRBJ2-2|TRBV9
CASVPSGGAGELFF
TGTGCCAGCGTGCCAAGCGGGGGGGCCGGGGAGCTGTTTTTT
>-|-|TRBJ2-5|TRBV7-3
CARELLLFETQYF
TGTGCTAGAGAGTTACTCCTATTCGAGACCCAGTACTTC
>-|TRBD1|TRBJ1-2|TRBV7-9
CASSPPGTGDGYTF
TGTGCCAGCAGCCCCCCCGGGACAGGGGATGGCTACACCTTC
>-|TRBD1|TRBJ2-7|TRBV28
CASRTGSTLYEQYF
TGTGCCAGCCGGACAGGGTCCACACTCTACGAGCAGTACTTC
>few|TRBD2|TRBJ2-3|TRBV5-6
CASRIAGVDTQYF
TGTGCCAGCAGGATAGCGGGAGTTGATACGCAGTATTTT
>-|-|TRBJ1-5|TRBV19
CAGSPAADQPQHF
TGTGCCGGTAGCCCGGCGGCTGATCAGCCCCAGCATTTT
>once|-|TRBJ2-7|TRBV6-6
CASSPYGRQVHEQYF
TGTGCCAGCTCACCATATGGTCGGCAGGTCCACGAGCAGTACTTC
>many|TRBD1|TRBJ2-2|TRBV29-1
CSVRTGPGELFF
TGCAGCGTGAGGACAGGCCCCGGGGAGCTGTTTTTT
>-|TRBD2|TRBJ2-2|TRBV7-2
CASRLSGAGGPVTGELFF
TGTGCCAGCAGGCTCTCGGGAGCGGGAGGGCCTGTCACCGGGGAGCTGTTTTTT
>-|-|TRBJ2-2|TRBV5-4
CASSLARVTSTGELFF
TGTGCCAGCAGCTTGGCCAGAGTGACTTCCACCGGGGAGCTGTTTTTT
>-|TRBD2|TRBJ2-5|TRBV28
CASRVPSGGEETQYF
TGTGCCAGCAGGGTCCCTAGCGGGGGGGAAGAGACCCAGTACTTC
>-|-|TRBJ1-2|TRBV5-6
CASSQEIDRLSGYGYTF
TGTGCCAGCAGCCAGGAAATAGACAGGTTGTCCGGCTATGGCTACACCTTC
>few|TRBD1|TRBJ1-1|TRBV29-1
CSVPLQGALNTEAFF
TGCAGCGTACCACTCCAGGGGGCTCTGAACACTGAAGCTTTCTTT
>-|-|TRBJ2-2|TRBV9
CASSEGVDTGELFF
TGTGCCAGCAGTGAAGGAGTGGACACCGGGGAGCTGTTTTTT
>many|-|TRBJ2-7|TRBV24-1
CATSEGTFYEQYF
TGTGCCACCAGTGAAGGAACATTCTACGAGCAGTACTTC
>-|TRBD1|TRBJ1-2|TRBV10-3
CAIRGQGSGYTF
TGTGCCATCAGGGGACAGGGGAGCGGCTACACCTTC
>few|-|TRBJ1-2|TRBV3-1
CASSQEEGMGYGYTF
TGTGCCAGCAGCCAAGAGGAAGGGATGGGCTATGGCTACACCTTC
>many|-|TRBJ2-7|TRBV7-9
CASSPSRSTPEQYF
TGTGCCAGCAGCCCCTCCAGGTCAACCCCCGAGCAGTACTTC
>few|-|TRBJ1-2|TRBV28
CASSLHRDRYGYTF
TGTGCCAGCAGTTTACACAGGGATAGGTATGGCTACACCTTC
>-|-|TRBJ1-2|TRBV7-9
CASSLRTDNYGYTF
TGTGCCAGCTCACTAAGGACAGACAACTATGGCTACACCTTC
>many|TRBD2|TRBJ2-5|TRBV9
CASSVGQLAERETQYF
TGTGCCAGCAGCGTAGGTCAACTAGCGGAAAGGGAGACCCAGTACTTC
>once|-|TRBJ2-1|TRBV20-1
CSASRTVDNEQFF
TGCAGTGCTAGCCGGACCGTAGACAATGAGCAGTTCTTC
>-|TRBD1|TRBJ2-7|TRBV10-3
CAISDTETGGIYEQYF
TGTGCCATCAGTGACACGGAGACAGGGGGCATCTACGAGCAGTACTTC
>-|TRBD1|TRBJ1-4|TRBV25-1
CASSNTGVASLNEKLFF
TGTGCCAGCAGTAATACAGGGGTAGCCTCACTTAATGAAAAACTGTTTTTT
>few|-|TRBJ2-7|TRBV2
CASSGRSSEQYF
TGTGCCAGCAGTGGGAGGTCCTCCGAGCAGTACTTC
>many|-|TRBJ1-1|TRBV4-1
CASSPGRQRNTEAFF
TGCGCCAGCAGCCCCGGTCGACAGCGGAACACTGAAGCTTTCTTT
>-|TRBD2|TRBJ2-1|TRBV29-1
CSVSSGRVGYNGQFF
TGCAGCGTTTCTAGCGGGAGGGTCGGCTACAATGGGCAGTTCTTC
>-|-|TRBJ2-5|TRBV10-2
CASSRQDPQETQYF
TGCGCCAGCAGTCGACAGGACCCCCAAGAGACCCAGTACTTC
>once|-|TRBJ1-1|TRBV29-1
CSLEGGMNTEAFF
TGCAGCCTTGAGGGGGGAATGAACACTGAAGCTTTCTTT
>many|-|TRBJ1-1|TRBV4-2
CASSQVHYTEAFF
TGTGCCAGCAGCCAAGTGCACTACACTGAAGCTTTCTTT
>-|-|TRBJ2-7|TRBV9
CASSQVQGPYEQYF
TGTGCCAGCAGCCAAGTTCAAGGACCCTACGAGCAGTACTTC
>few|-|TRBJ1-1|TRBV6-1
CASSEQFRMNTEAFF
TGTGCCAGCAGTGAACAATTCAGGATGAACACTGAAGCTTTCTTT
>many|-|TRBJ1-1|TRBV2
CASNPRGYTEAFF
TGTGCCAGCAATCCCAGGGGATACACTGAAGCTTTCTTT
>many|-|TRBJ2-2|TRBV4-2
CASSLTGMNTGELFF
TGTGCCAGCAGCCTCACGGGGATGAACACCGGGGAGCTGTTTTTT